The 25 T cell receptor beta chains reported below all come from one sample, sequenced in a study of blood T cell repertoires in COVID-19. The protocol was immunoSEQ multiplex PCR, while the TCRdb copy is restricted to in-frame clones and leaves out a portion. Of a few hundred thousand clones listed, less than 85% are singletons. Sequencing was carried out using peripheral blood. The receptor set was obtained from a woman younger than 30 with acute or convalescent COVID-19.

The rearrangement joins TRBV9 to TRBJ2-3, with 7 bases that match TRBD2. V dropped 2 bases and J dropped 4; count of bases not matched to a gene: 10. This CDR3 has 16 residues. Looked up from germline, CDR1 is SGDLS and CDR2 is YYNGEE. The CDR3 region is CASSVTGASGSDTQYF. For the CDR3, the DNA is TGTGCCAGCAGCGTCACCGGGGCTAGCGGTTCAGATACGCAGTATTTT.

The gene calls are TRBV5-4 and TRBJ2-1, with D possibly matching TRBD2 (6 bases). Trimming took off 3 bases at V and 3 bases at J, with 13 bases between the two ends. Germline V gene data show CDR1 as SGHNT and CDR2 as YYREEE (reference sequence). This CDR3 comprises 15 residues. CDR3 in DNA: TGTGCCAGCAGCTCTGGGGGGAGAAACTACAATGAGCAGTTCTTC. Translated: CASSSGGRNYNEQFF.

The chain employs TRBV6-4 and TRBJ1-2; the match to TRBD1 covers 9 bases. After removal of 2 bases from V and 6 bases from J, the junction contained 10 bases not matched to a gene. The length of the CDR3 is 16 residues. Germline V gene lookup returns CDR1 MRHNA and CDR2 SNTAGT. The chain's CDR3 is CASSDPQGALYDGYTF. CDR3 bases: TGTGCCAGCAGTGACCCACAGGGGGCGCTTTATGATGGCTACACCTTC.

This rearrangement joins TRBV19 to TRBJ2-2; maybe TRBD2 (6 bases). Trimming removed 9 bases at V and 1 base at J, with 27 bases between. Germline V gives CDR1 LNHDA, CDR2 SQIVND (reference sequence). CDR3 length: 19 residues. The CDR3 loop is CASLDCCFGDGGNTGELFF. In nucleotides, the CDR3 is TGTGCCAGCTTAGACTGCTGTTTTGGTGACGGGGGGAACACCGGGGAGCTGTTTTTT.

The chain links TRBV6-5 to TRBJ1-1; D might be TRBD1 (6 bases). Germline V gene sequence: CDR1 MNHEY, CDR2 SVGAGI. The ends were cut back, 6 bases at V and 0 bases at J, with 11 bases in the middle. This CDR3 has 14 residues. The CDR3 region is CASSLDRMNTEAFF. The CDR3 DNA sequence: TGTGCCAGCAGCTTGGACAGAATGAACACTGAAGCTTTCTTT.

The rearrangement uses TRBV2 and TRBJ1-5; 7 nucleotides align to TRBD1. The CDR3 consists of 16 residues. V gave up 8 bases and J gave up 6 bases; unmatched junction bases: 16. CDR1 and CDR2 (germline): SNHLY, FYNNEI. The CDR3: CASLPTRDRAGQPQHF. The CDR3 DNA reads TGTGCCAGCCTACCGACCCGCGACAGGGCCGGTCAGCCCCAGCATTTT.

V is TRBV6-5 and J is TRBJ2-2; no clear D gene. Germline V gives CDR1 MNHEY, CDR2 SVGAGI. The CDR3 spans 15 residues. Trimming took off 3 bases at V and 6 bases at J, with 14 bases between the two ends. The DNA for the CDR3 is TGTGCCAGCAGTTATCAGGAAGAGTGGGCCGGGGAGCTGTTTTTT. This sequence encodes CASSYQEEWAGELFF.

This clone was detected only once. The chain combines TRBV5-1 with TRBJ2-3, with 11 bases lining up with TRBD1. V dropped 4 bases and J dropped 6; count of bases not matched to a gene: 4. This CDR3 is 14 amino acids long. Germline V lookup: CDR1 SGHRS, CDR2 YFSETQ. The DNA of the CDR3 is TGCGCCAGCAGCGGACAGGGGGCAGCCGATACGCAGTATTTT. This codes for CASSGQGAADTQYF. Full variable domain (rest looked up from reference TRBV5-1 and TRBJ2-3): KAGVTQTPRYLIKTRGQQVTLSCSPISGHRSVSWYQQTPGQGLQFLFEYFSETQRNKGNFPGRFSGRQFSNSRSEMNVSTLELGDSALYLCASSGQGAADTQYFGPGTRLTVL.

V gene TRBV6-5 combines with J gene TRBJ2-7; D is possibly TRBD1 (6 bases). The V gene's germline CDR1 is MNHEY and CDR2 SVGAGI. The CDR3 runs 14 residues. Trimming removed 4 bases from V and 5 bases from J, with 15 bases in between. The CDR3 loop is CASSSSDRFHEQYF. In DNA form, the CDR3 reads TGTGCCAGCAGTTCCTCGGACAGATTCCACGAGCAGTACTTC.

The gene calls are TRBV2 and TRBJ2-3, with D perhaps matching TRBD1 (6 bases). The CDR3 covers 15 residues. Germline V lookup: CDR1 SNHLY, CDR2 FYNNEI. Trimming shortened V by 6 bases and J by 2 bases, and 15 bases separated the two germline ends. CDR3 DNA: TGTGCCAGCAGCGCCCCGGGACAAAACACAGATACGCAGTATTTT. Encoded protein: CASSAPGQNTDTQYF.

The V call is TRBV5-1, the J call TRBJ2-3, with 11 bases lining up with TRBD2. Per the germline V gene, CDR1 is SGHRS and CDR2 is YFSETQ. The CDR3 sequence is 16 residues long. Trimming took 4 bases from V and 0 from J; bases not matched to a gene: 4. DNA for the CDR3: TGCGCCAGCAGCCACCGACTAGCGGGGAGCACAGATACGCAGTATTTT. Translation: CASSHRLAGSTDTQYF. The variable domain in full, completed from reference TRBV5-1 and TRBJ2-3, reads KAGVTQTPRYLIKTRGQQVTLSCSPISGHRSVSWYQQTPGQGLQFLFEYFSETQRNKGNFPGRFSGRQFSNSRSEMNVSTLELGDSALYLCASSHRLAGSTDTQYFGPGTRLTVL.

This clone was detected only once. The rearrangement links TRBV6-6 to TRBJ1-2, with TRBD1 matching 7 bases. In germline, CDR1 is MNHNY, CDR2 SVGAGI (reference sequence). The CDR3 contains 14 residues. The V gene end was trimmed by 6 bases and the J gene end by 4 bases; junction bases not matched to a gene: 8. The CDR3 here is CASSPGTESYGYTF. As DNA, the CDR3 is TGTGCCAGCAGCCCAGGGACAGAAAGCTATGGCTACACCTTC.

The genes are TRBV2 and TRBJ1-4, with a tentative D call TRBD1 (6 bases). Deletions cut 11 bases from V and 2 bases from J, with 18 bases between. Germline V gives CDR1 SNHLY, CDR2 FYNNEI. The CDR3 loop spans 15 amino acids. CDR3 in DNA: TGTGCCTCCAAAAGGGCCAGGGGCACTAATGAAAAACTGTTTTTT. This encodes CASKRARGTNEKLFF. Full variable domain (remainder filled in from reference TRBV2 and TRBJ1-4): EPEVTQTPSHQVTQMGQEVILRCVPISNHLYFYWYRQILGQKVEFLVSFYNNEISEKSEIFDDQFSVERPDGSNFTLKIRSTKLEDSAMYFCASKRARGTNEKLFFGSGTQLSVL.

The chain employs TRBV30 and TRBJ1-1, with 7 bases fitting TRBD1. The CDR3 is 13 residues long. Germline CDR1 reads GTSNPN; CDR2 reads SVGIG (reference sequence). Germline trimming cut 4 bases from V and 6 bases from J; bases unmatched to any gene: 8. CDR3 sequence: CAWTTGQSPEAFF. In nucleotides, the CDR3 is TGTGCCTGGACCACGGGACAGAGTCCTGAAGCTTTCTTT.

V gene TRBV15 combines with J gene TRBJ2-7; tentative D call: TRBD1 (6 bases). V lost 0 bases and J 3 bases, leaving 9 bases between the germline ends. The germline gives CDR1 LNHNV, CDR2 YYDKDF (reference sequence). The CDR3 covers 14 residues. CDR3 sequence reads: CATSRDKGGYEQYF. For the CDR3, the DNA is TGTGCCACCAGCAGAGATAAAGGGGGCTACGAGCAGTACTTC. The whole variable domain, filled in from reference TRBV15 and TRBJ2-7, reads DAMVIQNPRYQVTQFGKPVTLSCSQTLNHNVMYWYQQKSSQAPKLLFHYYDKDFNNEADTPDNFQSRRPNTSFCFLDIRSPGLGDTAMYLCATSRDKGGYEQYFGPGTRLTVT.

This clone was picked up many times. This rearrangement joins TRBV2 to TRBJ2-7; 9 bases agree with TRBD1. CDR3 length: 12 amino acids. Germline V gene data show CDR1 as SNHLY and CDR2 as FYNNEI. V gave up 7 bases and J gave up 3 bases; unmatched junction bases: 1. The CDR3 sequence is CASKDRGYEQYF. CDR3 in DNA: TGTGCCAGCAAGGACAGGGGCTACGAGCAGTACTTC. The full variable domain, with the rest looked up from reference TRBV2 and TRBJ2-7, is EPEVTQTPSHQVTQMGQEVILRCVPISNHLYFYWYRQILGQKVEFLVSFYNNEISEKSEIFDDQFSVERPDGSNFTLKIRSTKLEDSAMYFCASKDRGYEQYFGPGTRLTVT.

The chain has TRBV27 and TRBJ2-7; 10 bases map to TRBD2. The CDR3 covers 15 residues. The V segment lost 6 bases and the J segment 1 base; nucleotides outside the gene matches: 6. Looked up from germline, CDR1 is MNHEY and CDR2 is SMNVEV (reference sequence). CDR3 bases: TGTGCCAGCAGCCATATACTAGCGGGATCCTACGAGCAGTACTTC. Translating it yields CASSHILAGSYEQYF.

This clone was picked up many times. This chain joins TRBV19 and TRBJ1-2; D uncertain. Looked up from germline, CDR1 is LNHDA and CDR2 is SQIVND (reference sequence). The CDR3 has 16 amino acids. The germline V and J ends were trimmed by 6 bases and 3 bases, with 20 bases remaining between them. The CDR3: CASSPTAGVRDYGYTF. CDR3 in DNA: TGTGCCAGTAGCCCCACCGCTGGGGTGAGGGACTATGGCTACACCTTC.

The rearrangement joins TRBV21-1 to TRBJ2-7; the DNA was not compared with TRBD1, the D call given in the table. TRBV21-1 constitutes a pseudogene. CDR3 length: 14 amino acids. Here the CDR3 reads CASASRQGAKGQYF. The CDR3 DNA follows: TGTGCCAGCGCATCAAGGCAGGGGGCTAAGGGGCAGTACTTC.

In DNA form, the CDR3 reads TGTGCCAGCAGCGTAGCAAGAGACTACGAGCAGTTCTTC. Its protein is CASSVARDYEQFF. The chain recombines TRBV9 with TRBJ2-1; D perhaps matches TRBD2 (5 bases). The CDR3 runs to 13 residues. Trimming removed 0 bases at V and 10 bases at J, with 11 bases between. Per the germline V gene, CDR1 is SGDLS and CDR2 is YYNGEE.

The V call is TRBV9, the J call TRBJ2-1; 7 bases align to TRBD2. The CDR3 is made up of 15 amino acids. The V gene end was trimmed by 6 bases and the J gene end by 3 bases; junction bases not matched to a gene: 9. Germline V gene lookup returns CDR1 SGDLS and CDR2 YYNGEE. CDR3: CASTMGSGNYNEQFF. DNA of the CDR3: TGTGCCAGCACCATGGGGAGCGGGAACTACAATGAGCAGTTCTTC.

The gene calls are TRBV6-5 and TRBJ2-7; D is perhaps TRBD2 (5 bases). V shed 6 bases and J shed 7 bases, with 19 bases lying between them. Germline values: CDR1 MNHEY, CDR2 SVGAGI. The length of the CDR3 is 14 residues. This CDR3 is CASSRGLGLEEQYF. DNA for the CDR3: TGTGCCAGCAGCCGGGGTTTAGGGTTGGAGGAGCAGTACTTC.

The V and J genes are TRBV6-5 and TRBJ1-1, with D perhaps TRBD1 (5 bases). The CDR3 has 13 amino acids. The germline CDR1 and CDR2 sequences are MNHEY and SVGAGI. V shed 5 bases and J shed 7 bases, with 14 bases lying between them. In DNA, the CDR3 is TGTGCCAGCAGTAGAGACGGGGGGGTTGAAGCTTTCTTT. Amino acids: CASSRDGGVEAFF.

V usage is TRBV7-7 and J usage is TRBJ2-3; 10 bases align to TRBD1. Germline loops: CDR1 SSHAT, CDR2 FNYEAQ (reference sequence). This CDR3 has 15 amino acids. Germline trimming cut 5 bases from V and 3 bases from J; bases unmatched to any gene: 5. Here the CDR3 DNA reads TGTGCCAGCAGCCCGGGACAGGGGCTGACAGATACGCAGTATTTT. Translating it yields CASSPGQGLTDTQYF.

The V gene is TRBV15, the J gene TRBJ1-4; no reliable D call. V lost 3 bases and J lost 8, with 13 bases in between. CDR3 length: 14 amino acids. The germline V gene has CDR1 LNHNV and CDR2 YYDKDF (reference sequence). In DNA, the CDR3 is TGTGCCACCAGCAGGGGCAGCCTGTTGGAAAAACTGTTTTTT. It yields the protein CATSRGSLLEKLFF.